This T cell receptor beta chain was captured in a study of blood T cell repertoires in COVID-19. The overall study: Acute-phase and convalescent COVID-19 samples originated in the United States, Italy and Spain. Nucleic acid was either cDNA or gDNA, and it came from T cells, B-cell-depleted T cells, or PBMCs.

Authors' methods: Amplification of reference gene primers provided the estimated nucleated cell counts. Data came from immunoSEQ multiplex PCR; TCRdb stores just in-frame clones and leaves some out. That table is the source of V, J and clone size, and D and trimming were worked out from the DNA. The repertoire consists of tens of thousands of clones, with over 85% occurring once and the leading ten covering about 2.6%. Trimming at V came to 2 bases and at J to 4 bases, leaving 6 bases not matched to a gene. CDR3 length: 15 amino acids. Germline CDR1 and CDR2: KGHSH and LQKENI. Sample: peripheral blood. The TCR was taken from a man between 65 and 80 years old with active COVID-19. The J gene is TRBJ2-3, the V gene TRBV18; 7 nucleotides line up with TRBD1. CDR3 region: CASSPMRGHADTQYF. CDR3 sequence (DNA): TGTGCCAGCTCACCAATGAGGGGGCATGCAGATACGCAGTATTTT.